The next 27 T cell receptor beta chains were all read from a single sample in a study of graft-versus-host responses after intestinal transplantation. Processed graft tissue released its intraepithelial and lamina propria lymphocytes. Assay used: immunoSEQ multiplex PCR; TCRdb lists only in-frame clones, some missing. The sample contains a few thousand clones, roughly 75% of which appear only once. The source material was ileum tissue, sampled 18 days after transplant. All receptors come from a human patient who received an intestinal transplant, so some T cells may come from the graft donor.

In DNA form, the CDR3 reads TGTGCCAGCAGCGTAGTGGGGGAAAAGAACACTGAAGCTTTCTTT. Translating it yields CASSVVGEKNTEAFF. This chain uses TRBV9 with TRBJ1-1; the D gene is possibly TRBD1 (5 bases). The germline CDR1 and CDR2 sequences are SGDLS and YYNGEE. With 0 bases removed from V and 1 base from J, the gap between germline ends came to 10 bases. The CDR3 covers 15 residues.

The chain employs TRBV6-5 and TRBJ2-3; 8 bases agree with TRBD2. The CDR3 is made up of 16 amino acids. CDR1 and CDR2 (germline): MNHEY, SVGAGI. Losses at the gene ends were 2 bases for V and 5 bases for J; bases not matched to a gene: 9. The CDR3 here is CASSYAGSGAKDTQYF. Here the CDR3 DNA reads TGTGCCAGCAGTTACGCAGGTAGCGGGGCCAAAGATACGCAGTATTTT.

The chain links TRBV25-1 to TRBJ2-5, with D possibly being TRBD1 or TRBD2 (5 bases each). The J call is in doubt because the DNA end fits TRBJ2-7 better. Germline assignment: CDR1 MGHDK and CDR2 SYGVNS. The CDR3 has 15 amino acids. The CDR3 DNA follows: TGTGCCAGCAGGGGGGATGCAGGGTCCGGCTACGAGCAGTACTTC. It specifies CASRGDAGSGYEQYF.

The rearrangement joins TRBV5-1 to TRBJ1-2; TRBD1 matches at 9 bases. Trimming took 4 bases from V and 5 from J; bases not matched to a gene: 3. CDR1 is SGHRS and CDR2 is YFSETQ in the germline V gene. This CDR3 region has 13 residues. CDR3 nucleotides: TGCGCCAGCAGCCGGGACAGGGTTTATGGCTACACCTTC. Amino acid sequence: CASSRDRVYGYTF.

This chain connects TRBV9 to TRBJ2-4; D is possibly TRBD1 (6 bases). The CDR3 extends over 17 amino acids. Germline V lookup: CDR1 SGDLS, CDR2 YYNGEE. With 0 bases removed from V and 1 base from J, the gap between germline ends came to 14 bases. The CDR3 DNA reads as TGTGCCAGCAGCGTAGACCCTCCACAGGGCGCCAAAAACATTCAGTACTTC. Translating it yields CASSVDPPQGAKNIQYF.

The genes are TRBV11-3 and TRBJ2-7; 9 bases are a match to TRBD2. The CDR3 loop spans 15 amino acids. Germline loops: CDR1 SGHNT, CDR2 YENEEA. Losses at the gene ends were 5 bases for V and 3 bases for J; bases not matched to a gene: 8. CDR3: CASSPSGELVYEQYF. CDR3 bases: TGTGCCAGCAGCCCTAGCGGGGAGTTAGTCTACGAGCAGTACTTC.

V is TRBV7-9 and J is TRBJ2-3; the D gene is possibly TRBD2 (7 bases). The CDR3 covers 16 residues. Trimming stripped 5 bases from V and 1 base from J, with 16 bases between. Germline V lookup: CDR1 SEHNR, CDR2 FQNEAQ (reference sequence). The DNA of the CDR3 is TGTGCCAGCAGCCCTCGGGGGGCCAGGGGCACAGATACGCAGTATTTT. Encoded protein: CASSPRGARGTDTQYF.

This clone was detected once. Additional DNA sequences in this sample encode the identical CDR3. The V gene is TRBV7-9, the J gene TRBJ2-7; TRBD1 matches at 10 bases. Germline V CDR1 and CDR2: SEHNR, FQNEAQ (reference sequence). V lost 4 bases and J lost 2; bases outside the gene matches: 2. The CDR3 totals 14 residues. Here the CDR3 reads CASSSGTGAYEQYF. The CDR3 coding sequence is TGTGCCAGCAGCTCCGGGACAGGGGCCTACGAGCAGTACTTC.

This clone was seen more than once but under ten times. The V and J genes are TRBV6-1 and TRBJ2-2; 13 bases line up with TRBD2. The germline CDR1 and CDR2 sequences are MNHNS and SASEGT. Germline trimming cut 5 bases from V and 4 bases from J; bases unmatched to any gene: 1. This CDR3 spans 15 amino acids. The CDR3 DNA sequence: TGTGCCAGCAGTAGACTAGCGGGGGGCACCGGGGAGCTGTTTTTT. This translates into CASSRLAGGTGELFF.

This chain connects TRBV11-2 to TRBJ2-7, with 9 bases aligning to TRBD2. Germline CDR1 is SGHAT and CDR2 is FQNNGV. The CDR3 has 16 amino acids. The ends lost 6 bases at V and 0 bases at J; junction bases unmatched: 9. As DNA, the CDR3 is TGTGCCAGCAGTCCTATAGCGGGAGTCTACTCCTACGAGCAGTACTTC. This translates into CASSPIAGVYSYEQYF.

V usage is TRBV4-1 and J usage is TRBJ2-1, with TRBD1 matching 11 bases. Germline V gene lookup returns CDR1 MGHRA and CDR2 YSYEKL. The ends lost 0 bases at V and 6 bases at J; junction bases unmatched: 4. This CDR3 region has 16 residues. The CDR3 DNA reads TGCGCCAGCAGCCAAGATGAAGGGACAGGGGGCAATGAGCAGTTCTTC. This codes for CASSQDEGTGGNEQFF.

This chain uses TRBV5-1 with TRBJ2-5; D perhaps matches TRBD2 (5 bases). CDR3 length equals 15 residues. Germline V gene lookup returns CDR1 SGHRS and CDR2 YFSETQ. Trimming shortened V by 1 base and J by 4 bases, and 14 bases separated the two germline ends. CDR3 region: CASSLLTSWGETQYF. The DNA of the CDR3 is TGCGCCAGCAGCTTGCTTACTAGTTGGGGAGAGACCCAGTACTTC.

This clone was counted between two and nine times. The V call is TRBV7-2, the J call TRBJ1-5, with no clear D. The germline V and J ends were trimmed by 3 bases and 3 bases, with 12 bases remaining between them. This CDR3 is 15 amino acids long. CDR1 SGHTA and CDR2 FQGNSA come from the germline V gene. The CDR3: CASSLALQNNQPQHF. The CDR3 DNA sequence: TGTGCCAGCAGCTTGGCCCTACAAAACAATCAGCCCCAGCATTTT.

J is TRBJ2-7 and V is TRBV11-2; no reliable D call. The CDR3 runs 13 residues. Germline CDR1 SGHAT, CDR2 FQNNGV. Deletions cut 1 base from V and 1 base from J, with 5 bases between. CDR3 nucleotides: TGTGCCAGCAGCTTAGTGTGGTCCTACGAGCAGTACTTC. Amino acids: CASSLVWSYEQYF.

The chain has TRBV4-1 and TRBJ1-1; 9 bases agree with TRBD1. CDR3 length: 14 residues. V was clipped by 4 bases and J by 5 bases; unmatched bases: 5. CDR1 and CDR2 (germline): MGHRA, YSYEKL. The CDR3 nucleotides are TGCGCCAGCAGCCTCCGGGACAGGGCGACTGAAGCTTTCTTT. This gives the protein CASSLRDRATEAFF.

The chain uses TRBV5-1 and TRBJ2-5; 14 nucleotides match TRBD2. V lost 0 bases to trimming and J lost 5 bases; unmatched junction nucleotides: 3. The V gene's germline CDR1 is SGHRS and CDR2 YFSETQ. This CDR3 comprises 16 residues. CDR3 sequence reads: CASSLEGLAGVETQYF. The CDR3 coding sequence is TGCGCCAGCAGCTTGGAGGGACTAGCGGGAGTGGAGACCCAGTACTTC. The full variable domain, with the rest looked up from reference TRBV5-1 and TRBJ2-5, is KAGVTQTPRYLIKTRGQQVTLSCSPISGHRSVSWYQQTPGQGLQFLFEYFSETQRNKGNFPGRFSGRQFSNSRSEMNVSTLELGDSALYLCASSLEGLAGVETQYFGPGTRLLVL.

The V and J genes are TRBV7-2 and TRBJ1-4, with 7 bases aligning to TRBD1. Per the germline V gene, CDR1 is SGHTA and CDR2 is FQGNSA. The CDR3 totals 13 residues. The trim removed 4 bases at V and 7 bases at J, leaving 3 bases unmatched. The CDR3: CASSWTGFEKLFF. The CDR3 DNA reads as TGTGCCAGCAGCTGGACAGGTTTTGAAAAACTGTTTTTT.

CDR3 bases: TGTGCCAGCAGTGAATCAGGGTCCGATTATAGCAATCAGCCCCAGCATTTT. Translating gives CASSESGSDYSNQPQHF. The V gene is TRBV25-1, the J gene TRBJ1-5; possibly TRBD1 for D (5 bases). This CDR3 is 17 amino acids long. Germline lookup yields CDR1 MGHDK and CDR2 SYGVNS. V lost 1 base and J 0 bases, leaving 13 bases between the germline ends.

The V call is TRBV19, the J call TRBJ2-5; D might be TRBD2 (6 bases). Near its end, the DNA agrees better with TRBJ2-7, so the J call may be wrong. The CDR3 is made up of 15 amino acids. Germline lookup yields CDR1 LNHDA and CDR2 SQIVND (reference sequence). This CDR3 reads CASSPPGLLSYEQYF. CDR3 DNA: TGTGCCAGTAGTCCGCCGGGACTCCTCTCCTACGAGCAGTACTTC.

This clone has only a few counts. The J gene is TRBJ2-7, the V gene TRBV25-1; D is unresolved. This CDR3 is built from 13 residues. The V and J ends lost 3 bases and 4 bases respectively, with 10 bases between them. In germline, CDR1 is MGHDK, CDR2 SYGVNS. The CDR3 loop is CASSEAATYEQYF. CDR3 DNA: TGTGCCAGCAGTGAGGCAGCTACTTACGAGCAGTACTTC.

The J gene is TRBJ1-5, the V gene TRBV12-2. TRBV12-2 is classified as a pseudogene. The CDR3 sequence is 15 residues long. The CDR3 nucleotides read TGTGCAAGTCGCTTAGTTGACGTTAGCAATCAGCCCCAGCATTTT. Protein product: CASRLVDVSNQPQHF.

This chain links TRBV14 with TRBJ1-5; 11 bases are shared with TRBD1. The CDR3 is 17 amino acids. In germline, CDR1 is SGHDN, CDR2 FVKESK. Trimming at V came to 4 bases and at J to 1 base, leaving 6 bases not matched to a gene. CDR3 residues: CASSLNRDRGSNQPQHF. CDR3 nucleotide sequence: TGTGCCAGCAGCCTAAACCGGGACAGGGGGAGCAATCAGCCCCAGCATTTT.

The CDR3 sequence: CAISESGGLAKYEQYF. The CDR3 region has the DNA TGTGCCATCAGTGAGTCCGGGGGGCTAGCCAAATACGAGCAGTACTTC. The rearrangement uses TRBV10-3 and TRBJ2-7; TRBD2 might be the D (7 bases). In germline, CDR1 is ENHRY, CDR2 SYGVKD. The germline V and J ends were trimmed by 0 bases and 4 bases, with 16 bases remaining between them. The CDR3 covers 16 residues.

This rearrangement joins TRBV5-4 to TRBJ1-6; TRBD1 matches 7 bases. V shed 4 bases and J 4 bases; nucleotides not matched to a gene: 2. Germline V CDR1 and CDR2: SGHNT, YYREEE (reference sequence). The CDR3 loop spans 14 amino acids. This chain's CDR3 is CASSQGQYNSPLHF. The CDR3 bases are TGTGCCAGCAGCCAGGGACAGTATAATTCACCCCTCCACTTT.

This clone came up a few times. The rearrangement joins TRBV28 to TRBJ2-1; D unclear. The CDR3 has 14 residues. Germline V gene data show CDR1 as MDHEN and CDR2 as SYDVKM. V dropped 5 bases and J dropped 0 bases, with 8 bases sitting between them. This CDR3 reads CASSPPSSYNEQFF. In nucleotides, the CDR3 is TGTGCCAGCAGTCCCCCCTCCTCCTACAATGAGCAGTTCTTC.

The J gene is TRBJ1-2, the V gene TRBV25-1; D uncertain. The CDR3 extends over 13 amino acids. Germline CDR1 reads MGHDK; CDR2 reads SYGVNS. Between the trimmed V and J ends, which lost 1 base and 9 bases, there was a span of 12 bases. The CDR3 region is CASSELKGSSYTF. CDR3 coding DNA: TGTGCCAGCAGTGAATTGAAGGGCTCAAGCTACACCTTC.

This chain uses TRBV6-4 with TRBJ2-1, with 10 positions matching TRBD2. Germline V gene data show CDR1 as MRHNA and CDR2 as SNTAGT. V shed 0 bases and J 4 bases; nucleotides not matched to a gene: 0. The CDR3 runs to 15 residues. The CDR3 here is CASSDSAGGYNEQFF. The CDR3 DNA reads TGTGCCAGCAGTGACTCAGCGGGAGGGTACAATGAGCAGTTCTTC.